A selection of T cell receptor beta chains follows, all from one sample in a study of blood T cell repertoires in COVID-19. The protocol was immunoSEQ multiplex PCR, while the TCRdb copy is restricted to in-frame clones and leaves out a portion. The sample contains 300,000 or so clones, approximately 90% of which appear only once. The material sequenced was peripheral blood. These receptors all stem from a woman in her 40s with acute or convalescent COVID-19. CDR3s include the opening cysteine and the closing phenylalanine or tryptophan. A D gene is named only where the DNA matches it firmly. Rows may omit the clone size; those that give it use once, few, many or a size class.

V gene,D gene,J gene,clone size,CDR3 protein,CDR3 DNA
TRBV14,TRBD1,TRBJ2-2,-,CASSASGTGLTGELFF,TGTGCCAGCAGTGCTTCCGGGACAGGGCTCACCGGGGAGCTGTTTTTT
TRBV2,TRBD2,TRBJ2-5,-,CASSPNRLAGVETQYF,TGTGCCAGCAGCCCTAACCGACTAGCGGGGGTTGAGACCCAGTACTTC
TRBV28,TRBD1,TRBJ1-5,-,CASRGQGYSNQPQHF,TGTGCCAGCAGAGGACAGGGGTATAGCAATCAGCCCCAGCATTTT
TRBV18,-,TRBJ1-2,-,CASSPGRQRSNYGYTF,TGTGCCAGCTCACCAGGAAGACAGCGCTCTAACTATGGCTACACCTTC
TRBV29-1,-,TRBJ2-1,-,CSVGYSGSNEQFF,TGCAGCGTTGGGTATTCGGGGAGCAATGAGCAGTTCTTC
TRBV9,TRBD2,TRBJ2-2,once,CASSPVASLAGGVGELFF,TGTGCCAGCAGCCCCGTAGCCTCTCTAGCGGGGGGTGTCGGGGAGCTGTTTTTT
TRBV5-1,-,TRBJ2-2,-,CASSLRADGELFF,TGCGCCAGCAGCTTACGAGCCGACGGGGAGCTGTTTTTT
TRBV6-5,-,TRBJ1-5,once,CASAGAAQPQHF,TGTGCCAGCGCGGGGGCGGCTCAGCCCCAGCATTTT
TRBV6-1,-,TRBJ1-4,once,CASSEAAGLGGKLFF,TGTGCCAGCAGTGAAGCGGCAGGGTTGGGTGGAAAACTGTTTTTT
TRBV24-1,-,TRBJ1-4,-,CATSDSRVDGEKLFF,TGTGCCACCAGTGATTCGAGGGTGGACGGGGAAAAACTGTTTTTT
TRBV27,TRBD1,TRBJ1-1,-,CASSHGTGPTEAFF,TGTGCCAGCAGCCATGGGACAGGACCCACTGAAGCTTTCTTT
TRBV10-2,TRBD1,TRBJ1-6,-,CATTPTGFSPLHF,TGCGCCACCACCCCGACAGGGTTTTCACCCCTCCACTTT
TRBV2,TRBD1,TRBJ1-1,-,CASTRQGARNTEAFF,TGTGCCAGCACCCGACAGGGGGCTAGGAACACTGAAGCTTTCTTT
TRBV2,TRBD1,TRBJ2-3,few,CASGYRGQADTQYF,TGTGCCAGCGGTTACAGGGGGCAGGCAGATACGCAGTATTTT
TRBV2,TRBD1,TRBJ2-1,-,CASSYTGTATYNEQFF,TGTGCCAGCAGTTACACCGGGACAGCTACCTACAATGAGCAGTTCTTC
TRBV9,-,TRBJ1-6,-,CASRSGTSNSPLHF,TGTGCCAGCAGAAGCGGGACAAGTAATTCACCCCTCCACTTT
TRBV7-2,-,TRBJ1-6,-,CASSLRGHQDSPLHF,TGTGCCAGCAGTCTTCGGGGACATCAGGATTCACCCCTCCACTTT
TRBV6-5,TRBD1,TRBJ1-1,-,CASSLGQDTEAFF,TGTGCCAGCAGCCTCGGACAGGACACTGAAGCTTTCTTT
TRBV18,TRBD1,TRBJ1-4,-,CASSPRDRDEKLFF,TGTGCCAGCTCACCAAGGGACAGAGATGAAAAACTGTTTTTT
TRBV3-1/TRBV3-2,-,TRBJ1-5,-,CASSQDSSGVNQPQHF,TGTGCCAGCAGCCAAGATTCCTCCGGGGTCAATCAGCCCCAGCATTTT
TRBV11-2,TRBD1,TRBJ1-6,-,CASSPTGTANSPLHF,TGTGCCAGCAGCCCAACCGGGACAGCCAATTCACCCCTCCACTTT
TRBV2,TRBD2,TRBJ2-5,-,CASSEFGGGQETQYF,TGTGCCAGCAGTGAATTCGGGGGGGGCCAAGAGACCCAGTACTTC
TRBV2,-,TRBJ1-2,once,CASSDSAELTTSGYTF,TGTGCCAGCAGTGATTCGGCAGAGCTTACTACTAGTGGCTACACCTTC
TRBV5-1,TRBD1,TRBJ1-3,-,CASSPTGTGNTIYF,TGCGCCAGCAGCCCGACAGGGACTGGAAACACCATATATTTT
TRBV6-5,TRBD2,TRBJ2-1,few,CASSPGGAFNEQFF,TGTGCCAGCAGCCCCGGGGGGGCCTTCAATGAGCAGTTCTTC
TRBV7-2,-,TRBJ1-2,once,CASSLEARGADGYTF,TGTGCCAGCAGCTTAGAGGCCCGGGGGGCAGATGGCTACACCTTC
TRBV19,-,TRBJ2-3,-,CASSIGPGLPPTDTQYF,TGTGCCAGTAGTATAGGCCCTGGGCTCCCACCAACAGATACGCAGTATTTT
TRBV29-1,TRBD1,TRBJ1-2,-,CSVERDRNYGYTF,TGCAGCGTTGAACGGGACAGAAACTATGGCTACACCTTC
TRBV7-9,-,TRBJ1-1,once,CASSFHRVETEAFF,TGTGCCAGCAGCTTTCACAGGGTTGAGACTGAAGCTTTCTTT
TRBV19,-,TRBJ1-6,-,CASRDQGFANSPLHF,TGTGCCAGTAGGGATCAGGGGTTCGCGAATTCACCCCTCCACTTT
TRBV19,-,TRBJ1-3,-,CASSISDTVFGNTIYF,TGTGCCAGTAGTATTTCGGACACGGTTTTCGGAAACACCATATATTTT
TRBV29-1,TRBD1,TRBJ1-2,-,CSVRETGTGGGVNYGYTF,TGCAGCGTCCGAGAGACCGGGACAGGGGGCGGGGTGAACTATGGCTACACCTTC
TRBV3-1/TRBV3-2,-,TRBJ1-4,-,CASSASGGGEKLFF,TGTGCCAGCAGCGCCTCGGGGGGCGGTGAAAAACTGTTTTTT
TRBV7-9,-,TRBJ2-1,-,CASSLLHNEQFF,TGTGCCAGCAGCTTACTACACAATGAGCAGTTCTTC
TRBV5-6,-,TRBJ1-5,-,CASSLGGFGNQPQHF,TGTGCCAGCAGTCTGGGGGGATTCGGCAATCAGCCCCAGCATTTT
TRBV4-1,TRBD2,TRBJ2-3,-,CASSQDWASGGAGTQYF,TGCGCCAGCAGCCAAGACTGGGCTAGCGGGGGGGCAGGTACGCAGTATTTT
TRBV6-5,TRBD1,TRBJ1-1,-,CASIRGVGATEAFF,TGTGCCAGCATCAGGGGGGTTGGGGCCACTGAAGCTTTCTTT
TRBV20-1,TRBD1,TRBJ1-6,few,CSASSAGGSSPLHF,TGCAGTGCTAGTTCGGCAGGGGGCAGTTCACCCCTCCACTTT
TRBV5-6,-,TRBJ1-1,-,CASSLGQVVLPEAFF,TGTGCCAGCAGCTTGGGTCAGGTTGTTCTTCCTGAAGCTTTCTTT
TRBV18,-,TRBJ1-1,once,CASSPLEGRDTEAFF,TGTGCCAGCTCCCCCTTGGAGGGGAGGGACACTGAAGCTTTCTTT
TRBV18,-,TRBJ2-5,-,CASSPGLQETQYF,TGTGCCAGCTCCCCCGGACTGCAAGAGACCCAGTACTTC
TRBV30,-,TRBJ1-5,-,CAWSPQGHQPQHF,TGTGCCTGGAGTCCACAGGGACATCAGCCCCAGCATTTT
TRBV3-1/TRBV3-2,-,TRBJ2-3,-,CASSRLSGSPTDTQYF,TGTGCCAGCAGCCGACTCTCGGGGTCTCCCACAGATACGCAGTATTTT
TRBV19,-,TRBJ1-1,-,CASSIRSTEAFF,TGTGCCAGTAGTATTCGGAGCACTGAAGCTTTCTTT
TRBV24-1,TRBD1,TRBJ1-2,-,CATSERTGEGYTF,TGTGCCACCAGTGAGAGGACAGGAGAAGGCTACACCTTC
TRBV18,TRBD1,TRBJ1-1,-,CASSPVGTVNTEAFF,TGTGCCAGCTCACCAGTCGGGACAGTGAACACTGAAGCTTTCTTT
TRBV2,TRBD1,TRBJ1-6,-,CASGEQGSYNSPLHF,TGTGCCAGCGGAGAACAGGGGTCCTATAATTCACCCCTCCACTTT
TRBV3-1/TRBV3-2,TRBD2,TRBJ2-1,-,CASSQDVTSGGNEQFF,TGTGCCAGCAGCCAAGATGTGACTAGCGGGGGCAATGAGCAGTTCTTC
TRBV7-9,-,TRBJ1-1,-,CASSLDSEAFF,TGTGCCAGCAGCTTAGACAGTGAAGCTTTCTTT
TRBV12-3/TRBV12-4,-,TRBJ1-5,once,CASTTGGLKPQHF,TGTGCCAGCACCACGGGGGGCCTGAAGCCCCAGCATTTT
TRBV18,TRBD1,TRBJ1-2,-,CASSPGQDYGYTF,TGTGCCAGCTCACCTGGACAGGACTATGGCTACACCTTC
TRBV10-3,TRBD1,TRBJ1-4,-,CATNPGTGVGVDEKLFF,TGTGCCACGAACCCCGGGACAGGGGTTGGGGTGGATGAAAAACTGTTTTTT
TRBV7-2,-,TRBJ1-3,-,CASSLFDSVVAGNTIYF,TGTGCCAGCAGCTTATTTGATTCTGTGGTAGCTGGAAACACCATATATTTT
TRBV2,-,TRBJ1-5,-,CASSDSSNGNQPQHF,TGTGCCAGCAGTGACAGTTCAAACGGGAATCAGCCCCAGCATTTT
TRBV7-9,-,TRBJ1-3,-,CASSLVGPSSGNTIYF,TGTGCCAGCAGCTTAGTTGGCCCAAGCTCTGGAAACACCATATATTTT
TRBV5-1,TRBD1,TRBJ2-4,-,CASSLPQGENIQYF,TGCGCCAGCAGCTTGCCTCAGGGGGAAAACATTCAGTACTTC
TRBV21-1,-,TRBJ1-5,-,CASSEVRGNQPQHF,TGTGCCAGCAGCGAGGTCAGGGGCAATCAGCCCCAGCATTTT
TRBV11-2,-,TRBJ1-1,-,CASSLKEGVTEAFF,TGTGCCAGCAGCTTAAAAGAAGGGGTCACTGAAGCTTTCTTT